These 3 T cell receptor beta chains came from one sample sequenced in a study of T cell responses to AZD1222 COVID-19 vaccine. The data were produced by immunoSEQ multiplex PCR, yet TCRdb's version contains in-frame clones alone and is incomplete. The sample gives about 120,000 clones, 80% to 95% of which show up once; 3.5% to 4.5% is in the top ten. The input for sequencing was peripheral blood, taken 28 days after the second dose of the MenACWY control vaccine. The receptors shown here come from an adult who received the MenACWY meningococcal vaccine as a control.

This clone was detected a few times. The V and J genes are TRBV14 and TRBJ2-7; possibly TRBD1 for D (5 bases). CDR3 size: 13 residues. Trimming stripped 5 bases from V and 2 bases from J, with 10 bases between. Germline CDR1 SGHDN, CDR2 FVKESK. Written as DNA, the CDR3 is TGTGCCAGCAGCGGGCAGGGTACCTACGAGCAGTACGTC. Its protein is CASSGQGTYEQYV.

This clone was observed a few times. The chain is built from TRBV2 and TRBJ1-1; possibly TRBD1 for D (5 bases). Germline V gene data show CDR1 as SNHLY and CDR2 as FYNNEI. CDR3 length: 13 residues. The V and J ends lost 8 bases and 1 base respectively, with 11 bases between them. CDR3 protein: CASLDDRNTEAFF. In nucleotides, the CDR3 is TGTGCCAGCTTGGACGACAGGAACACTGAAGCTTTCTTT.

The CDR3 DNA reads as TGTGCCAGTAGCTTGGACAGCTCCTCCTATGGCTACACCTTC. Translating it yields CASSLDSSSYGYTF. The gene calls are TRBV19 and TRBJ1-2, with D possibly being TRBD1 (6 bases). CDR1 is LNHDA and CDR2 is SQIVND in the germline V gene (reference sequence). Trimming removed 6 bases from V and 4 bases from J, with 15 bases in between. The CDR3 has 14 amino acids.